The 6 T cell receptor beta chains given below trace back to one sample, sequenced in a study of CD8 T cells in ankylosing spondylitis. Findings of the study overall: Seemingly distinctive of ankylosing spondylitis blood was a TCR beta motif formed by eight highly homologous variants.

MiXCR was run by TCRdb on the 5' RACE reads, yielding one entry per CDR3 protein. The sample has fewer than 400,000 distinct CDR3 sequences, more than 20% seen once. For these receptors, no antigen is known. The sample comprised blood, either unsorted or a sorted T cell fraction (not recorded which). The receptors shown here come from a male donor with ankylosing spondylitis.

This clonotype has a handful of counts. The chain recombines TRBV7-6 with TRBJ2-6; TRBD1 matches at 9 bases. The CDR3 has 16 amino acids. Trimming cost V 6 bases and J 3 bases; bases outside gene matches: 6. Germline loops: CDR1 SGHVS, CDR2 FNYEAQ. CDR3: CASSQGQGFGANVLTF. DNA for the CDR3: TGTGCCAGCAGTCAGGGACAGGGTTTTGGGGCCAACGTCCTGACTTTC.

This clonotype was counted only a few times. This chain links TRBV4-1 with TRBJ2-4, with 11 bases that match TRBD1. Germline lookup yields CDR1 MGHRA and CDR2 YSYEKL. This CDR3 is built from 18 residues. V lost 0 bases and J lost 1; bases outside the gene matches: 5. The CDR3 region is CASSQDRGQGVAKNIQYF. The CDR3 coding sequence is TGCGCCAGCAGCCAAGATAGGGGACAGGGGGTCGCCAAAAACATTCAGTACTTC.

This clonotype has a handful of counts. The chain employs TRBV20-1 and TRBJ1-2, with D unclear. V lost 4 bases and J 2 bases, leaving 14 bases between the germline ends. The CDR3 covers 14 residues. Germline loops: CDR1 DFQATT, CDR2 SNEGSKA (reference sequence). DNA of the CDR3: TGCAGTGCTAACCCAACAGTTTCGAACTATGGCTACACCTTC. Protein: CSANPTVSNYGYTF.

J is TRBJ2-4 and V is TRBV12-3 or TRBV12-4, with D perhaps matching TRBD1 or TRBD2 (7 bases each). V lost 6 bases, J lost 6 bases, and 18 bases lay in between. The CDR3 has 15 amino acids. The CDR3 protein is CASSPPGGDRNIQYF. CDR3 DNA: TGTGCCAGCAGCCCGCCTGGGGGGGACAGAAACATTCAGTACTTC.

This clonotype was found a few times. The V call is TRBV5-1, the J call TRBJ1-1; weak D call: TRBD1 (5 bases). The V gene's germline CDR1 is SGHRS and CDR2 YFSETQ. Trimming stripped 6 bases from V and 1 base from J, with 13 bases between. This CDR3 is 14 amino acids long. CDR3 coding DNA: TGCGCCAGCACCTGGGGGACGGAGAACACTGAAGCTTTCTTT. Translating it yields CASTWGTENTEAFF.

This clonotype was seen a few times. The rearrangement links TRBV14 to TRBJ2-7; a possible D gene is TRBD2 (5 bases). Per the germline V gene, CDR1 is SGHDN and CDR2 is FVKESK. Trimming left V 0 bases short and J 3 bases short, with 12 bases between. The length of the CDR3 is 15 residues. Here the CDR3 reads CASSQDSGSSYEQYF. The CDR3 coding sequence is TGTGCCAGCAGCCAAGATAGTGGGAGCAGCTACGAGCAGTACTTC. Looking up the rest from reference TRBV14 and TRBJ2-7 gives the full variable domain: EAGVTQFPSHSVIEKGQTVTLRCDPISGHDNLYWYRRVMGKEIKFLLHFVKESKQDESGMPNNRFLAERTGGTYSTLKVQPAELEDSGVYFCASSQDSGSSYEQYFGPGTRLTVT.